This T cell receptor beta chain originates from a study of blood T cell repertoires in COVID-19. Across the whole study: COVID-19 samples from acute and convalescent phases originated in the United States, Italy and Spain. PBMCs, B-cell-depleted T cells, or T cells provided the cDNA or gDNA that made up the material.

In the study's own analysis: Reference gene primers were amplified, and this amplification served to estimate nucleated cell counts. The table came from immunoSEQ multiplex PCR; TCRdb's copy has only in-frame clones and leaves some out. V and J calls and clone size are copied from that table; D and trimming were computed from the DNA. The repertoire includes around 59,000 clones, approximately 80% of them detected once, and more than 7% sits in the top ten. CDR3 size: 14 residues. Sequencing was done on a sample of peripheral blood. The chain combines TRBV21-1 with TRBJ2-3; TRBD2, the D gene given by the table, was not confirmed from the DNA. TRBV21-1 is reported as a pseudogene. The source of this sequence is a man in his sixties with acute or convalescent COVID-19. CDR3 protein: CASSKAGATDTQYF. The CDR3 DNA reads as TGTGCCAGCAGCAAAGCCGGAGCTACAGATACGCAGTATTTT.